This entry lists 14 T cell receptor beta chains sequenced from one sample in a study of T cells in tuberculosis. Here immunoSEQ multiplex PCR was the method, and the copy in TCRdb shows in-frame clones only, minus some. Of about 30,000 clones listed, just under 97% were seen once; the top ten hold under 2.5%. Sequences were obtained from PBMCs. The receptors were sampled from a donor aged 10-35 years with latent tuberculosis or without tuberculosis infection.

This sequence joins TRBV10-3 and TRBJ2-1; 12 positions match TRBD2. Germline CDR1 ENHRY, CDR2 SYGVKD. The V gene end was trimmed by 5 bases and the J gene end by 0 bases; junction bases not matched to a gene: 5. The CDR3 is 17 amino acids. The CDR3 reads CAISRLAGANSYNEQFF. Written as DNA, the CDR3 is TGTGCCATCAGTAGACTAGCGGGGGCCAACTCCTACAATGAGCAGTTCTTC.

The chain employs TRBV18 and TRBJ1-1; TRBD1 matches at 7 bases. The germline CDR1 and CDR2 sequences are KGHSH and LQKENI. The CDR3 totals 13 residues. Trimming removed 6 bases from V and 4 bases from J; junction bases left unmatched: 5. The CDR3 bases are TGTGCCAGCTCCGCGACAGGGATCACTGAAGCTTTCTTT. Its protein is CASSATGITEAFF. Full variable domain (rest looked up from reference TRBV18 and TRBJ1-1): NAGVMQNPRHLVRRRGQEARLRCSPMKGHSHVYWYRQLPEEGLKFMVYLQKENIIDESGMPKERFSAEFPKEGPSILRIQQVVRGDSAAYFCASSATGITEAFFGQGTRLTVV.

The rearrangement uses TRBV20-1 and TRBJ2-7; perhaps TRBD1 as D (6 bases). V was cut by 4 bases and J by 4 bases, with 8 bases left in between. CDR1 and CDR2 from the germline V gene are DFQATT and SNEGSKA (reference sequence). The CDR3 length is 11 residues. This CDR3 reads CSATDRYEQYF. Written as DNA, the CDR3 is TGCAGTGCTACAGACAGGTACGAGCAGTACTTC.

The chain joins TRBV4-1 to TRBJ2-7; 8 bases line up with TRBD1. Germline V CDR1 and CDR2: MGHRA, YSYEKL. J gave up 6 bases and V 0 bases, and 19 bases lay outside the gene matches. The CDR3 runs to 19 residues. The CDR3 spells CASSQDRFGATGAPGEQYF. The CDR3 region has the DNA TGCGCCAGCAGCCAAGATCGCTTTGGGGCGACAGGGGCCCCCGGCGAGCAGTACTTC.

The J gene is TRBJ2-7, the V gene TRBV21-1; the listed D gene, TRBD2, was not tested against the DNA. TRBV21-1 is marked as a pseudogene. The CDR3 extends over 17 amino acids. The CDR3: CASSRGVAGPRFYEQYF. For the CDR3, the DNA is TGTGCCAGCAGCCGCGGGGTAGCGGGACCTCGTTTCTACGAGCAGTACTTC.

The CDR3 bases are TGTGCCAGCTCACCAAGGGGGCAGTCGAACACTGAAGCTTTCTTT. Protein product: CASSPRGQSNTEAFF. J is TRBJ1-1 and V is TRBV18, with 7 nucleotides matching TRBD1. V shed 2 bases and J 1 base; nucleotides not matched to a gene: 4. CDR3 length: 15 residues. Germline V gene lookup returns CDR1 KGHSH and CDR2 LQKENI.

V usage is TRBV30 and J usage is TRBJ2-5; D unresolved. The CDR3 runs 14 residues. CDR1 and CDR2 (germline): GTSNPN, SVGIG (reference sequence). Trimming pared 0 bases from V and 1 base from J, leaving 9 bases between. CDR3 DNA: TGTGCCTGGAGTGTACTACGGAGCCAAGAGACCCAGTACTTC. Amino acids: CAWSVLRSQETQYF.

V and J are TRBV19 and TRBJ1-5; 7 positions agree with TRBD1. The CDR3 totals 14 residues. Germline V gene lookup returns CDR1 LNHDA and CDR2 SQIVND (reference sequence). The CDR3 DNA is TGTGCTTGCTCCATAAGGGGGCATGAACAGCCCCAGCATTTT. It is translated as CACSIRGHEQPQHF.

On this clone: This sample includes further DNA sequences coding for the same CDR3. This chain connects TRBV29-1 to TRBJ1-2; TRBD1 matches at 10 bases. There are 13 residues in the CDR3. From germline, CDR1 is SQVTM and CDR2 ANQGSEA. V shed 5 bases, J shed 1 base, and the junction held 1 base outside the gene matches. CDR3 in amino acids: CSVRTGGNYGYTF. In DNA form, the CDR3 reads TGCAGCGTTCGGACAGGGGGTAACTATGGCTACACCTTC.

The table lists this clone with a count of one. V gene TRBV9 combines with J gene TRBJ2-5; 9 nucleotides align to TRBD1. Germline values: CDR1 SGDLS, CDR2 YYNGEE. CDR3 length equals 13 residues. J gave up 5 bases and V 3 bases, and 2 bases lay outside the gene matches. The CDR3 nucleotides are TGTGCCAGCAGCGGGACAGGGGTCGAGACCCAGTACTTC. It encodes CASSGTGVETQYF.

V gene TRBV18 combines with J gene TRBJ2-1; 10 bases match TRBD2. The germline V gene has CDR1 KGHSH and CDR2 LQKENI. This CDR3 region has 15 residues. V trimming: 3 bases; J trimming: 7 bases; junction bases outside the gene matches: 6. CDR3 in DNA: TGTGCCAGCTCACCCGGGACTAGCGAGAGGAATGAGCAGTTCTTC. Translation: CASSPGTSERNEQFF.

V usage is TRBV27 and J usage is TRBJ1-6, with D hard to call. Germline V lookup: CDR1 MNHEY, CDR2 SMNVEV (reference sequence). Trimming removed 4 bases at V and 4 bases at J, with 5 bases between. The CDR3 sequence is 13 residues long. CDR3 sequence: CASSSDYNSPLHF. Here the CDR3 DNA reads TGTGCCAGCAGTTCAGATTATAATTCACCCCTCCACTTT.

In its sample, this clone was seen once. The chain has TRBV5-3 and TRBJ1-1; no clear D. TRBV5-3 is filed as an ORF, its function uncertain. Deletions cut 5 bases from V and 6 bases from J, with 17 bases between. The CDR3 consists of 14 residues. This chain's CDR3 is CARRLRIQESEAFF. For the CDR3, the DNA is TGTGCCAGAAGGTTGAGGATCCAGGAATCTGAAGCTTTCTTT.

This rearrangement joins TRBV27 to TRBJ1-1, with no clear D. V gave up 8 bases and J gave up 0 bases, with 10 bases separating them. The V gene's germline CDR1 is MNHEY and CDR2 SMNVEV (reference sequence). There are 13 residues in the CDR3. The CDR3 protein is CASRVLVNTEAFF. In DNA, the CDR3 is TGTGCCAGCCGAGTTTTGGTGAACACTGAAGCTTTCTTT.